The 18 T cell receptor beta chains below were found in one sample sequenced in a study of blood T cell repertoires in COVID-19. TCRdb keeps only in-frame clones here, not all; method: immunoSEQ multiplex PCR. Of 300,000 to 450,000 clones listed, 70% to 90% are singletons. Sequencing input: peripheral blood. Receptors originate from a human donor in a cohort sampled during active COVID-19.

Only a few counts were recorded for this clone. The chain is built from TRBV6-1 and TRBJ2-6, with 7 positions matching TRBD1. The junction had 7 bases not matched to a gene; V was cut back by 8 bases and J by 0 bases. The CDR3 is made up of 16 amino acids. The germline V gene has CDR1 MNHNS and CDR2 SASEGT. The CDR3 reads CASGVQGPSGANVLTF. The CDR3 DNA follows: TGTGCCAGCGGTGTACAGGGGCCCTCTGGGGCCAACGTCCTGACTTTC.

The chain recombines TRBV5-1 with TRBJ2-1; 8 bases align to TRBD2. Trimming at V came to 3 bases and at J to 8 bases, leaving 7 bases not matched to a gene. Germline CDR1 reads SGHRS; CDR2 reads YFSETQ. CDR3 length: 14 amino acids. The CDR3 bases are TGCGCCAGCAGCTCGGGACTAGATGGCGATGAGCAGTTCTTC. As protein: CASSSGLDGDEQFF. Using reference TRBV5-1 and TRBJ2-1 for the parts outside the CDR3, the full variable domain is KAGVTQTPRYLIKTRGQQVTLSCSPISGHRSVSWYQQTPGQGLQFLFEYFSETQRNKGNFPGRFSGRQFSNSRSEMNVSTLELGDSALYLCASSSGLDGDEQFFGPGTRLTVL.

This chain joins TRBV19 and TRBJ1-1, with D maybe TRBD1 (5 bases). CDR1 and CDR2 (germline): LNHDA, SQIVND (reference sequence). The CDR3 runs to 11 residues. The V end lost 7 bases, the J end lost 6 bases, and 9 bases lay between the germline ends. CDR3 amino acids: CASTTGAEAFF. For the CDR3, the DNA is TGTGCCAGTACGACGGGGGCTGAAGCTTTCTTT.

The V call is TRBV3-1 (or the pseudogene TRBV3-2), the J call TRBJ1-4; tentative D call: TRBD1 (6 bases). The V gene's germline CDR1 is LGHDT and CDR2 YNNKEL (reference sequence). Trimming removed 1 base from V and 10 bases from J, with 10 bases in between. The CDR3 runs 13 residues. Here the CDR3 DNA reads TGTGCCAGCAGCCAAGTGGGGGCCGGAAAACTGTTTTTT. This gives the protein CASSQVGAGKLFF.

The chain couples TRBV27 to TRBJ2-3; TRBD2 is a possible D gene (5 bases). Trimming removed 7 bases from V and 1 base from J, with 15 bases in between. Germline lookup yields CDR1 MNHEY and CDR2 SMNVEV (reference sequence). The length of the CDR3 is 15 residues. The CDR3 DNA reads TGTGCCAGCACCCGAATACTAGGAGGCACAGATACGCAGTATTTT. Protein: CASTRILGGTDTQYF.

The V and J genes are TRBV4-2 and TRBJ2-7, with 7 bases aligning to TRBD1. The CDR3 is 15 amino acids. Germline-derived CDR1 and CDR2 are LGHNA and YNFKEQ. The J segment lost 3 bases and the V segment lost 3 bases, leaving 8 bases of the junction unmatched. The CDR3 nucleotides read TGTGCCAGCAGCCAGACTCAGGGGGTGTACTACGAGCAGTACTTC. Its translation is CASSQTQGVYYEQYF.

V usage is TRBV7-9 and J usage is TRBJ1-2, with 12 bases lining up with TRBD1. Germline lookup yields CDR1 SEHNR and CDR2 FQNEAQ (reference sequence). J was trimmed by 7 bases and V by 0 bases; bases with no gene match: 3. The CDR3 length is 15 residues. For the CDR3, the DNA is TGTGCCAGCAGCTTAGCGGGGACAGGGGGCCTTGGCTACACCTTC. It specifies CASSLAGTGGLGYTF.

The V gene is TRBV5-4, the J gene TRBJ2-5; TRBD2 matches at 7 bases. The germline CDR1 and CDR2 sequences are SGHNT and YYREEE (reference sequence). CDR3 length equals 15 residues. The ends lost 5 bases at V and 9 bases at J; junction bases unmatched: 16. The CDR3 protein is CASSSGGTGGSAQYF. DNA of the CDR3: TGTGCCAGCAGTTCGGGGGGAACTGGCGGGTCAGCCCAGTACTTC.

The rearrangement uses TRBV20-1 and TRBJ1-3, with a possible D match to TRBD1 (5 bases). Trimming left V 3 bases short and J 2 bases short, with 8 bases between. This CDR3 has 13 residues. Germline V gene lookup returns CDR1 DFQATT and CDR2 SNEGSKA (reference sequence). The CDR3 DNA is TGCAGTGCTAGTTGGGGGGCTGGAAACACCATATATTTT. This gives the protein CSASWGAGNTIYF.

J is TRBJ2-7 and V is TRBV3-1 (or the pseudogene TRBV3-2); D may be TRBD2 (5 bases). The CDR3 totals 14 residues. CDR1 and CDR2 (germline): LGHDT, YNNKEL (reference sequence). Trimming took off 0 bases at V and 3 bases at J, with 9 bases between the two ends. The CDR3 protein is CASSQDASGYEQYF. CDR3 DNA: TGTGCCAGCAGCCAAGATGCCAGCGGCTACGAGCAGTACTTC.

The chain uses TRBV9 and TRBJ2-5; the D gene is possibly TRBD1 (5 bases). Trimming shortened V by 2 bases and J by 5 bases, and 10 bases separated the two germline ends. CDR3 length equals 13 residues. Germline V gene sequence: CDR1 SGDLS, CDR2 YYNGEE. The CDR3 region has the DNA TGTGCCAGCAGCGTTCCAGGGCGGGAGACCCAGTACTTC. This sequence encodes CASSVPGRETQYF. Drawing the rest from reference TRBV9 and TRBJ2-5, the complete variable domain is DSGVTQTPKHLITATGQRVTLRCSPRSGDLSVYWYQQSLDQGLQFLIQYYNGEERAKGNILERFSAQQFPDLHSELNLSSLELGDSALYFCASSVPGRETQYFGPGTRLLVL.

The genes are TRBV10-3 and TRBJ2-1, with 12 bases identical to TRBD1. V was clipped by 6 bases and J by 9 bases; unmatched bases: 12. This CDR3 comprises 16 residues. Germline V gene data show CDR1 as ENHRY and CDR2 as SYGVKD. The CDR3 region has the DNA TGTGCCATCAGCGACCGGGACAGGGGGCAGGGGGGTGAGCAGTTCTTC. Protein: CAISDRDRGQGGEQFF.

The V gene is TRBV19, the J gene TRBJ2-5, with D perhaps TRBD2 (6 bases). Germline CDR1 LNHDA, CDR2 SQIVND (reference sequence). The CDR3 spans 16 residues. Trimming removed 5 bases from V and 5 bases from J, with 21 bases in between. The CDR3 DNA is TGTGCCAGTAGTGACCCCAAGGGAGGTTTGATGGAGACCCAGTACTTC. This sequence encodes CASSDPKGGLMETQYF.

The chain recombines TRBV19 with TRBJ1-5; 8 bases are a match to TRBD1. The V and J ends lost 7 bases and 2 bases, in that order; junction bases with no gene match: 4. This CDR3 has 14 amino acids. Looked up from germline, CDR1 is LNHDA and CDR2 is SQIVND (reference sequence). This chain's CDR3 is CASKTGAGNQPQHF. The CDR3 DNA sequence: TGTGCCAGTAAGACAGGGGCGGGCAATCAGCCCCAGCATTTT.

The chain employs TRBV5-4 and TRBJ2-5; 13 positions agree with TRBD2. V was clipped by 4 bases and J by 5 bases; unmatched bases: 8. The CDR3 sequence is 16 residues long. The V gene's germline CDR1 is SGHNT and CDR2 YYREEE (reference sequence). The CDR3 DNA sequence: TGTGCCAGCAGCACGGGACTAGCGGGATTACGGGAGACCCAGTACTTC. Translated, it gives CASSTGLAGLRETQYF.

The chain recombines TRBV7-2 with TRBJ2-1, with D hard to call. CDR1 is SGHTA and CDR2 is FQGNSA in the germline V gene. V lost 1 base and J lost 3, with 4 bases in between. The CDR3 consists of 13 residues. CDR3 loop: CASSLDIYNEQFF. In DNA form, the CDR3 reads TGTGCCAGCAGCTTAGATATCTACAATGAGCAGTTCTTC.

The genes are TRBV29-1 and TRBJ1-4; 10 bases are shared with TRBD1. Germline CDR1 SQVTM, CDR2 ANQGSEA. Germline trimming cut 7 bases from V and 7 bases from J; bases unmatched to any gene: 3. The CDR3 runs 12 residues. Here the CDR3 DNA reads TGCAGCGCAGGACAGGGGGGTGAAAAACTGTTTTTT. This sequence encodes CSAGQGGEKLFF.

This clone was counted between two and nine times. This chain joins TRBV25-1 and TRBJ1-1; a possible D gene is TRBD1 (6 bases). The V gene's germline CDR1 is MGHDK and CDR2 SYGVNS. The V and J ends lost 1 base and 5 bases respectively, with 14 bases between them. This CDR3 has 15 amino acids. CDR3 in DNA: TGTGCCAGCAGTGAATCTTTGCAGGGGCGGACTGAAGCTTTCTTT. Its translation: CASSESLQGRTEAFF. Full variable domain (outside the CDR3, taken from reference TRBV25-1 and TRBJ1-1): EADIYQTPRYLVIGTGKKITLECSQTMGHDKMYWYQQDPGMELHLIHYSYGVNSTEKGDLSSESTVSRIRTEHFPLTLESARPSHTSQYLCASSESLQGRTEAFFGQGTRLTVV.